Below are 28 T cell receptor beta chains sequenced from a single sample in a study of T cell repertoires in cytomegalovirus infection. TCRdb called the reads again in MiXCR, with one record for every CDR3 protein. There are 700,000 to 900,000 distinct CDR3 sequences in the sample; under 35% occur only once, and under 15% lies in the top ten. These receptors have no known antigen. Sequencing was performed on cultured CD8+ T cells from PBMCs, taken from culture after CMV antigen stimulation. These receptors all come from a human donor in good health (CMV status not recorded). Some clones in this sample may be carry-over from other donors' samples.

A remark on this clonotype: This sequence may be a read error, since a much larger clone differs from it by one base. This rearrangement joins TRBV7-2 to TRBJ2-3; D may be TRBD2 (5 bases). CDR3 length: 14 residues. Germline CDR1 and CDR2: SGHTA and FQGNSA. As DNA, the CDR3 is TGTGCCGGCAGCGGCGTTGGTCCCCAGGATACGCAGTATTTT. This translates into CAGSGVGPQDTQYF.

The chain couples TRBV7-6 to TRBJ2-2, with TRBD2 identical over 10 bases. The CDR3 spans 16 residues. V lost 7 bases, J lost 0 bases, and 5 bases stayed unmatched. Germline-derived CDR1 and CDR2 are SGHVS and FNYEAQ. CDR3 loop: CASKGSGGANTGELFF. The CDR3 DNA reads as TGTGCCAGCAAAGGAAGCGGGGGGGCGAACACCGGGGAGCTGTTTTTT.

This clonotype has a count of ten or more. V and J are TRBV7-2 and TRBJ2-3; tentatively, D is TRBD1 (6 bases). Germline V gives CDR1 SGHTA, CDR2 FQGNSA. V was cut by 1 base and J by 7 bases, with 18 bases left in between. The CDR3 covers 16 residues. The CDR3 DNA reads as TGTGCCAGCAGCTTAGGGGGACCGGGACAAAGGAATACGCAGTATTTT. As protein: CASSLGGPGQRNTQYF.

This rearrangement joins TRBV5-8 to TRBJ2-5; D gene uncertain. Looked up from germline, CDR1 is SGHTS and CDR2 is YDEGEE. The CDR3 totals 14 residues. Trimming removed 5 bases at V and 2 bases at J, with 13 bases between. Here the CDR3 reads CASSPTVRQETQYF. The CDR3 DNA is TGTGCCAGCAGTCCGACGGTACGACAAGAGACCCAGTACTTC. Together with reference TRBV5-8 and TRBJ2-5, the CDR3 gives the full variable domain: EAGVTQSPTHLIKTRGQQATLRCSPISGHTSVYWYQQALGLGLQFLLWYDEGEERNRGNFPPRFSGRQFPNYSSELNVNALELEDSALYLCASSPTVRQETQYFGPGTRLLVL.

A few counts support this clonotype. The V gene is TRBV7-6, the J gene TRBJ1-1; 7 bases map to TRBD1. Trimming removed 5 bases from V and 4 bases from J; junction bases left unmatched: 7. The germline CDR1 and CDR2 sequences are SGHVS and FNYEAQ. CDR3 length equals 14 residues. The CDR3 loop reads CASSPGGEGTEAFF. Here the CDR3 DNA reads TGTGCCAGCAGCCCAGGGGGTGAGGGCACTGAAGCTTTCTTT.

The chain has TRBV20-1 and TRBJ1-1; the match to TRBD1 covers 7 bases. Germline lookup yields CDR1 DFQATT and CDR2 SNEGSKA (reference sequence). Trimming took 4 bases from V and 8 from J; bases not matched to a gene: 4. This CDR3 region has 11 residues. The chain's CDR3 is CSAKQGPEAFF. The CDR3 DNA is TGCAGTGCTAAACAGGGGCCGGAAGCTTTCTTT.

This clonotype was seen a handful of times. The chain carries TRBV4-2 and TRBJ2-3; 7 bases are shared with TRBD1. Germline V gene sequence: CDR1 LGHNA, CDR2 YNFKEQ. The length of the CDR3 is 16 residues. After removal of 5 bases from V and 0 bases from J, the junction contained 8 bases not matched to a gene. CDR3 region: CASSSWDSTSTDTQYF. The CDR3 nucleotides read TGTGCCAGCAGCTCCTGGGACAGTACTAGCACAGATACGCAGTATTTT.

This CDR3 reads CASSQGVSPLHF. CDR3 bases: TGTGCCAGCAGTCAGGGAGTTTCACCCCTCCACTTT. The chain combines TRBV6-1 with TRBJ1-6; possibly TRBD1 for D (5 bases). Per germline, CDR1 MNHNS and CDR2 SASEGT. With 5 bases removed from V and 9 bases from J, the gap between germline ends came to 8 bases. The CDR3 length is 12 residues.

In this sample, this clonotype turned up a few times. The chain couples TRBV7-4 to TRBJ1-1; D remains unclear. The CDR3 contains 14 residues. Germline CDR1 reads SGHVT; CDR2 reads SQSDAQ. Trimming stripped 7 bases from V and 3 bases from J, with 15 bases between. The CDR3 DNA is TGTGCCAGCACCACGGCGGGAGGGCACACTGAAGCTTTCTTT. This translates into CASTTAGGHTEAFF.

The chain joins TRBV5-1 to TRBJ1-3; D is perhaps TRBD1 (6 bases). Deletions cut 1 base from V and 0 bases from J, with 20 bases between. Germline V lookup: CDR1 SGHRS, CDR2 YFSETQ. This CDR3 spans 19 amino acids. The CDR3 nucleotides read TGCGCCAGCAGCTTGAATGGTGTCACAGGGCCCCACTCTGGAAACACCATATATTTT. Translation gives CASSLNGVTGPHSGNTIYF.

This clonotype has only a few counts. The rearrangement links TRBV24-1 to TRBJ2-1, with D possibly TRBD2 on 6 matching bases. The germline V gene has CDR1 KGHDR and CDR2 SFDVKD. Between the trimmed V and J ends, which lost 2 bases and 4 bases, there was a span of 17 bases. The CDR3 runs 17 residues. DNA of the CDR3: TGTGCCACCAGTGATTGGCGGGAACCCACTAATTACAATGAGCAGTTCTTC. As protein: CATSDWREPTNYNEQFF.

This clonotype was detected only a few times. The chain recombines TRBV6-2 or TRBV6-3 with TRBJ2-7; D is unclear. The germline V gene has CDR1 MNHEY and CDR2 SVGEGT. The germline V and J ends were trimmed by 6 bases and 2 bases, with 20 bases remaining between them. The CDR3 totals 16 residues. DNA of the CDR3: TGTGCCAGCAGCCCATCCTTGTGGCAGGCGACCTACGAGCAGTACGTC. The encoded protein is CASSPSLWQATYEQYV.

The genes are TRBV15 and TRBJ2-1; a weak D match, TRBD1 (5 bases). The CDR3 extends over 11 amino acids. Deletions cut 6 bases from V and 9 bases from J, with 9 bases between. Germline V gives CDR1 LNHNV, CDR2 YYDKDF (reference sequence). The CDR3 loop reads CATRGRAEQFF. Here the CDR3 DNA reads TGTGCCACCAGGGGCAGGGCTGAGCAGTTCTTC.

This chain links TRBV7-9 with TRBJ1-1; D is unresolved. This CDR3 contains 14 residues. Trimming shortened V by 4 bases and J by 3 bases, and 12 bases separated the two germline ends. Germline CDR1 and CDR2: SEHNR and FQNEAQ (reference sequence). This chain's CDR3 is CASSSPGSHTEAFF. DNA for the CDR3: TGTGCCAGCAGCTCCCCGGGCTCCCACACTGAAGCTTTCTTT.

The genes are TRBV12-5 and TRBJ1-1; tentative D call: TRBD1 (5 bases). V lost 7 bases to trimming and J lost 6 bases, with 15 bases between them. The germline V gene has CDR1 LGHNT and CDR2 FRNRAP. The length of the CDR3 is 13 residues. CDR3 loop: CASDQLRASEAFF. The CDR3 DNA is TGTGCTAGTGACCAACTCAGGGCATCTGAAGCTTTCTTT.

The chain employs TRBV6-8 and TRBJ1-2, with TRBD1 matching 7 bases. Germline loops: CDR1 MNHGY, CDR2 SAAAGT. This CDR3 is built from 16 residues. Trimming at V came to 0 bases and at J to 0 bases, leaving 4 bases not matched to a gene. In DNA form, the CDR3 reads TGTGCCAGCAGTTACTCCCGGACAGGACCTAACTATGGCTACACCTTC. It is translated as CASSYSRTGPNYGYTF.

This sequence joins TRBV5-4 and TRBJ1-4; D is ambiguous. Germline values: CDR1 SGHNT, CDR2 YYREEE (reference sequence). Trimming stripped 1 base from V and 0 bases from J, with 13 bases between. CDR3 length: 17 residues. CDR3 amino acids: CASSLKRELATNEKLFF. The CDR3 bases are TGTGCCAGCAGCTTGAAGAGGGAGCTTGCAACTAATGAAAAACTGTTTTTT.

In its sample, this clonotype was seen many times. The chain carries TRBV6-2 or TRBV6-3 and TRBJ2-1; 9 nucleotides agree with TRBD2. The V gene end was trimmed by 5 bases and the J gene end by 2 bases; junction bases not matched to a gene: 4. CDR3 length: 15 residues. The V gene's germline CDR1 is MNHEY and CDR2 SVGEGT. The CDR3 DNA reads as TGTGCCAGCAGTCCCGTAGCGGGGGCCTACAATGAGCAGTTCTTC. Residues: CASSPVAGAYNEQFF.

Concerning this clonotype: A much larger clone differs from this one at a single base, so this may be a read error. J is TRBJ2-7 and V is TRBV7-2; possible D gene TRBD2, 5 bases. Trimming took 5 bases from V and 1 from J, leaving 21 bases between them. The germline V gene encodes CDR1 SGHTA and CDR2 FQGNSA. This CDR3 region has 17 residues. This chain's CDR3 is CASSNLLGLRRSYEQYF. CDR3 DNA sequence: TGTGCCAGCAGCAACCTGCTCGGACTTAGGAGATCCTACGAGCAGTACTTC. Combining the CDR3 with reference TRBV7-2 and TRBJ2-7 gives the whole variable domain GAGVSQSPSNKVTEKGKDVELRCDPISGHTALYWYRQSLGQGLEFLIYFQGNSAPDKSGLPSDRFSAERTGGSVSTLTIQRTQQEDSAVYLCASSNLLGLRRSYEQYFGPGTRLTVT.

The V gene is TRBV28, the J gene TRBJ1-1, with 7 bases aligning to TRBD1. This CDR3 has 17 amino acids. CDR1 is MDHEN and CDR2 is SYDVKM in the germline V gene. V shed 3 bases, J shed 2 bases, and the junction held 12 bases outside the gene matches. This CDR3 reads CASSLGPRDSINTEAFF. The CDR3 nucleotides read TGTGCCAGCAGTTTGGGGCCCCGGGACAGCATTAACACTGAAGCTTTCTTT.

In this sample, this clonotype turned up many times. J is TRBJ2-7 and V is TRBV6-1; 10 nucleotides agree with TRBD1. This CDR3 is 15 amino acids long. The germline V gene encodes CDR1 MNHNS and CDR2 SASEGT. The V gene end was trimmed by 6 bases and the J gene end by 0 bases; junction bases not matched to a gene: 5. CDR3 DNA: TGTGCCAGCAGAGCCGGGACAGGGGCCTCCTACGAGCAGTACGTC. It encodes CASRAGTGASYEQYV.

This clonotype was seen a few times. DNA of the CDR3: TGTGCCAGCAGCTTGTCGCGGGGCGCTAATCAGCCCCAGCATTTT. Protein product: CASSLSRGANQPQHF. This chain uses TRBV7-6 with TRBJ1-5; possible D gene TRBD1, 5 bases. Deletions cut 3 bases from V and 4 bases from J, with 13 bases between. The CDR3 covers 15 residues. In germline, CDR1 is SGHVS, CDR2 FNYEAQ.

For the CDR3, the DNA is TGTGCCAGCAGTTTAAAAGGAGTTGAGGGATACTATGGCTACACCTTC. Its translation is CASSLKGVEGYYGYTF. V is TRBV12-3 or TRBV12-4 and J is TRBJ1-2; D gene uncertain. V lost 2 bases and J lost 3, with 16 bases in between. CDR3 length: 16 residues.

This clonotype was found a few times. The chain uses TRBV7-9 and TRBJ1-1, with D possibly TRBD1 on 6 matching bases. The CDR3 covers 14 residues. The V and J ends lost 6 bases and 4 bases respectively, with 15 bases between them. Germline V gene sequence: CDR1 SEHNR, CDR2 FQNEAQ (reference sequence). CDR3 in amino acids: CASRITGRGTEAFF. In DNA form, the CDR3 reads TGTGCCAGCAGGATAACAGGGCGCGGCACTGAAGCTTTCTTT.

This clonotype occurred a few times. The CDR3 bases are TGTGCCAGCAATCAGGGTTCTCCCTCCTACAATGAGCAGTTCTTC. Its translation is CASNQGSPSYNEQFF. The genes are TRBV6-1 and TRBJ2-1, with D possibly matching TRBD1 (5 bases). Germline V gene lookup returns CDR1 MNHNS and CDR2 SASEGT. Trimming shortened V by 7 bases and J by 0 bases, and 13 bases separated the two germline ends. The CDR3 consists of 15 residues.

This clonotype was seen many times. The CDR3 is CASSLGGRLSGYTF. CDR3 nucleotide sequence: TGTGCCAGCAGCTTAGGGGGTCGACTATCGGGCTACACCTTC. The J gene is TRBJ1-2, the V gene TRBV7-2; D call uncertain. V lost 1 base and J lost 8, with 14 bases in between. The CDR3 spans 14 residues. Germline V gives CDR1 SGHTA, CDR2 FQGNSA.

The table lists this clonotype with a few counts. The rearrangement joins TRBV14 to TRBJ2-7; D perhaps matches TRBD2 (6 bases). Looked up from germline, CDR1 is SGHDN and CDR2 is FVKESK. CDR3 length: 14 residues. V was shortened by 1 base and J by 0 bases, with 7 bases between the two germline ends. CDR3 sequence (DNA): TGTGCCAGCAGCCAAGTTAGCGGCTCCTACGAGCAGTACGTC. Translated, it gives CASSQVSGSYEQYV.

This sequence joins TRBV27 and TRBJ1-3; a weak D match, TRBD1 (6 bases). CDR1 MNHEY and CDR2 SMNVEV come from the germline V gene (reference sequence). V gave up 7 bases and J gave up 2 bases, with 27 bases separating them. The CDR3 totals 19 residues. The CDR3 DNA sequence: TGTGCCAGCACCCCTCGGGGGGGCGCGGTGAGAGGCCCTGGAAACACCATATATTTT. It yields the protein CASTPRGGAVRGPGNTIYF.